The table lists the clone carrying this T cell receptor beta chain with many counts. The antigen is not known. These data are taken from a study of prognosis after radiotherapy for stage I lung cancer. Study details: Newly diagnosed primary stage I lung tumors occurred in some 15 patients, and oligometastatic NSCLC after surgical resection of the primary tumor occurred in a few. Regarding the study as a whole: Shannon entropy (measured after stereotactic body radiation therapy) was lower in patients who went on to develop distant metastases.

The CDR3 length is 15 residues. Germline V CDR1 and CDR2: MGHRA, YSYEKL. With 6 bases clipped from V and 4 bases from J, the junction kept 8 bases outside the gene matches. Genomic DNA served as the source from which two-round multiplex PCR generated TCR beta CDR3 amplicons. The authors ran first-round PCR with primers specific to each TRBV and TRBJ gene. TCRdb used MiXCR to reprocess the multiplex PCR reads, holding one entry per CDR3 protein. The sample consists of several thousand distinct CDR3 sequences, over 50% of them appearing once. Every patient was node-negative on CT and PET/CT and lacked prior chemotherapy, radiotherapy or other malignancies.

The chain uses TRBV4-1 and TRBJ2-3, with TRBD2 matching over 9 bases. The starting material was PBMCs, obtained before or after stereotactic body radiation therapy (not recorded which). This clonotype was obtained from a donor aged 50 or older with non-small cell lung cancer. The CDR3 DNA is TGCGCCAGCAGACCTCCCGGGACTAGCTCAGATACGCAGTATTTT. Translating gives CASRPPGTSSDTQYF.